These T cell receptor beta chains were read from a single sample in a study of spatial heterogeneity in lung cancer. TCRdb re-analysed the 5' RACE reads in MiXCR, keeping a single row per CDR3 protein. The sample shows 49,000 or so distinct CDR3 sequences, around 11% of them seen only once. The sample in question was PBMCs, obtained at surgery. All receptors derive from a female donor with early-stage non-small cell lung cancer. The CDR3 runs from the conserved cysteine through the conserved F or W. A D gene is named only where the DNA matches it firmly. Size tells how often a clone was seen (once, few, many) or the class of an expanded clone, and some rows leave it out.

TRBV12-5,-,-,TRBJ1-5,TGTGCTAGTGGGGAAGACGTACAGCCCCAGCATTTT,CASGEDVQPQHF
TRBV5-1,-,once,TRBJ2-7,TGCGCCAGCAGCTTCCCTGGCGGGGGCTCCCGCGAGCAGTACTTC,CASSFPGGGSREQYF
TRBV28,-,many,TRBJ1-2,TGTGCCAGCAGTCCGTCACGAGGTTCCTATGGCTACACCTTC,CASSPSRGSYGYTF
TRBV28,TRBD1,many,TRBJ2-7,TGTGCCAGCAGACAGGGGGACTACGAGCAGTACTTC,CASRQGDYEQYF
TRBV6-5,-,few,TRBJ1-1,TGTGCCAGCAGTTACACGGGGACTGAAGCTTTCTTT,CASSYTGTEAFF
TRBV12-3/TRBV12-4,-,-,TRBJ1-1,TGTGCCAGCAGCTCCCCCGGGGGCGGGAACACTGAAGCTTTCTTT,CASSSPGGGNTEAFF
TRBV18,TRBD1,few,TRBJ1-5,TGTGCCAGCTCACCATCGGACAGGGGGCTCAATCAGCCCCAGCATTTT,CASSPSDRGLNQPQHF
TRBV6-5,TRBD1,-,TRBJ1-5,TGTGCCAGCAAAAAGGGACAGGGGGATCAGCCCCAGCATTTT,CASKKGQGDQPQHF
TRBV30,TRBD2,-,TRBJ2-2,TGTGCCTGGAGTGAGCTAGCGGGGGCCGCGAACACCGGGGAGCTGTTTTTT,CAWSELAGAANTGELFF
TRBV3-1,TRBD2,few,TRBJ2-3,TGTGCCAGCAGCCGTGGGCTAGCGGGGGGGGCCGCAGATACGCAGTATTTT,CASSRGLAGGAADTQYF
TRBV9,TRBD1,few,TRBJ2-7,TGTGCCAGCAGCCTTACAGGACAGGCAAGCGAGCAGTACTTC,CASSLTGQASEQYF
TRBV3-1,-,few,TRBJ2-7,TGTGCCAGCAGCCAAGATAGGCCAGCTATCGGGTCCGAGCAGTACTTC,CASSQDRPAIGSEQYF
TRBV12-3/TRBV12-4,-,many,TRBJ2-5,TGTGCCAGCAGTTTACTTGAGACCCAGTACTTC,CASSLLETQYF
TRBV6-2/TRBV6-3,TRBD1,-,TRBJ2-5,TGTGCCAGCAGTTACTTAACAGGGGGAGAGACCCAGTACTTC,CASSYLTGGETQYF
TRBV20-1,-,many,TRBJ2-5,TGCAGTGCTTCGAAACGGACCCCCTCGCGATGGGAGACCCAGTACTTC,CSASKRTPSRWETQYF
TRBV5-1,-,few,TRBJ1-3,TGCGCCAGCAGCAACGGAGTTTTAAACACCATATATTTT,CASSNGVLNTIYF
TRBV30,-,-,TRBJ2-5,TGTGCCTGGAGACATGGAGAGACCCAGTACTTC,CAWRHGETQYF
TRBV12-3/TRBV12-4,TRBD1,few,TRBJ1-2,TGTGCCAGCAGTACGGGAGGGACAGGGGCCAACTATGGCTACACCTTC,CASSTGGTGANYGYTF
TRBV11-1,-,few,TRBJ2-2,TGTGCCAGCAGCTCGTCGCGGAACACCGGGGAGCTGTTTTTT,CASSSSRNTGELFF